This T cell receptor beta chain was found in a study of identical twins. TCRdb reprocessed the 5' RACE reads with MiXCR, giving one entry per CDR3 protein. The sample holds fewer than 800,000 distinct CDR3 sequences, 7% to 7.5% seen once. Germline-derived CDR1 and CDR2 are SGHAT and FQNNGV. Trimming removed 0 bases from V and 5 bases from J; junction bases left unmatched: 2. This CDR3 is built from 15 residues. This clonotype was observed a few times. The antigen is undetermined. In every case, the donor was a healthy Caucasian. Study outcomes and limitations: Insertions were fewer in abundant cord blood beta clonotypes, whereas memory repertoires showed none of this pattern. Invariant MAIT and iNKT cells could partly confound zero-insertion analyses.

A further study also used this sample, focusing on yellow fever vaccine responses in identical twins.

The chain employs TRBV11-2 and TRBJ2-1; 9 nucleotides match TRBD2. The receptor comes from a woman in her late teens or twenties in good health. Sequenced input: PBMCs. This CDR3 reads CASSLDLAGNNEQFF. The CDR3, as DNA: TGTGCCAGCAGCTTAGACCTAGCGGGAAACAATGAGCAGTTCTTC.